Below, 3 T cell receptor beta chains from the same sample are listed, as sequenced in a study of spatial heterogeneity in lung cancer. TCRdb called the 5' RACE reads again in MiXCR, with one record for every CDR3 protein. The table records about 85,000 distinct CDR3 sequences, about 20% of them present only once. As to time point: sample taken at primary tumor resection. From tumor, nontumor lung or frozen PBMC, whole RNA was taken unsorted for sequencing. The source material was PBMCs, sampled at surgery. The receptors here all came from a male donor with early-stage non-small cell lung cancer.

The chain is built from TRBV2 and TRBJ2-4; TRBD1 matches at 8 bases. The V and J ends lost 10 bases and 1 base, in that order; junction bases with no gene match: 24. The length of the CDR3 is 20 residues. The germline gives CDR1 SNHLY, CDR2 FYNNEI. The CDR3 here is CATQRLPGQVSPGAKNIQYF. The DNA for the CDR3 is TGTGCCACCCAGCGACTACCGGGACAGGTCTCCCCCGGTGCCAAAAACATTCAGTACTTC.

V and J are TRBV12-3 or TRBV12-4 and TRBJ2-5; D could derive from TRBD1 or TRBD2 (5 bases each). The V end lost 5 bases, the J end lost 3 bases, and 13 bases lay between the germline ends. The CDR3 spans 14 residues. The chain's CDR3 is CASSSLAQEETQYF. Here the CDR3 DNA reads TGTGCCAGCAGTAGCCTAGCACAGGAAGAGACCCAGTACTTC.

Only a few counts were recorded for this clonotype. The CDR3 DNA is TGTGCCACCAGTGATGCCGGGACAGCGAACTATGGCTACACCTTC. Residues: CATSDAGTANYGYTF. The V gene is TRBV24-1, the J gene TRBJ1-2; 7 bases line up with TRBD1. Germline CDR1 reads KGHDR; CDR2 reads SFDVKD. CDR3 length: 15 amino acids. V shed 3 bases and J 2 bases; nucleotides not matched to a gene: 5.